These 6 T cell receptor beta chains were all obtained from the same sample, sequenced in a study of cytomegalovirus exposure and HLA in healthy donors. Data came from immunoSEQ multiplex PCR; TCRdb stores just in-frame clones and leaves some out. The sample contains 100,000 to 150,000 clones, around nine tenths of which appear only once. The specimen was PBMCs. These receptors originate from a woman younger than 35 in good health and CMV-seronegative.

This sequence joins TRBV2 and TRBJ1-6; the match to TRBD1 covers 7 bases. The V gene end was trimmed by 6 bases and the J gene end by 4 bases; junction bases not matched to a gene: 6. CDR1 and CDR2 from the germline V gene are SNHLY and FYNNEI. This CDR3 has 15 residues. Here the CDR3 reads CASRGTEGYNSPLHF. The CDR3 nucleotides are TGTGCCAGCAGGGGGACAGAGGGGTATAATTCACCCCTCCACTTT.

V is TRBV9 and J is TRBJ2-7, with 14 bases fitting TRBD2. Trimming at V came to 0 bases and at J to 5 bases, leaving 4 bases not matched to a gene. Germline CDR1 reads SGDLS; CDR2 reads YYNGEE. The CDR3 contains 16 residues. CDR3 in DNA: TGTGCCAGCAGCGTAGGGACTAGCGGGGGGTTCAACGAGCAGTACTTC. Amino acid sequence: CASSVGTSGGFNEQYF.

This clone has only a few counts. The V call is TRBV9, the J call TRBJ2-7; the D gene is possibly TRBD1 (5 bases). Trimming cost V 0 bases and J 2 bases, with 12 bases left between them. This CDR3 is 15 amino acids long. Germline CDR1 is SGDLS and CDR2 is YYNGEE. The CDR3 DNA reads as TGTGCCAGCAGCGTAGAGGGAACAGGCGCCTACGAGCAGTACTTC. Translation gives CASSVEGTGAYEQYF. Complete variable domain (other parts from reference TRBV9 and TRBJ2-7): DSGVTQTPKHLITATGQRVTLRCSPRSGDLSVYWYQQSLDQGLQFLIQYYNGEERAKGNILERFSAQQFPDLHSELNLSSLELGDSALYFCASSVEGTGAYEQYFGPGTRLTVT.

The chain combines TRBV5-4 with TRBJ2-3; D is undetermined. The CDR3 extends over 15 amino acids. CDR1 and CDR2 from the germline V gene are SGHNT and YYREEE (reference sequence). Trimming removed 0 bases from V and 0 bases from J, with 8 bases in between. The CDR3 DNA is TGTGCCAGCAGCTTGGGGGCCAGGAGCACAGATACGCAGTATTTT. Amino acid sequence: CASSLGARSTDTQYF.

The chain links TRBV2 to TRBJ2-3; D unclear. The CDR3 is 13 amino acids. From germline, CDR1 is SNHLY and CDR2 FYNNEI. Trimming removed 4 bases from V and 2 bases from J, with 7 bases in between. The CDR3 loop reads CASSGQATDTQYF. The CDR3 DNA follows: TGTGCCAGCAGTGGCCAGGCCACAGATACGCAGTATTTT. The full variable domain, its missing parts supplied by reference TRBV2 and TRBJ2-3, is EPEVTQTPSHQVTQMGQEVILRCVPISNHLYFYWYRQILGQKVEFLVSFYNNEISEKSEIFDDQFSVERPDGSNFTLKIRSTKLEDSAMYFCASSGQATDTQYFGPGTRLTVL.

The chain links TRBV13 to TRBJ2-2; D possibly corresponds to TRBD1 (6 bases). The germline gives CDR1 PRHDT, CDR2 FYEKMQ (reference sequence). The CDR3 totals 12 residues. V lost 7 bases to trimming and J lost 6 bases, with 9 bases between them. The CDR3 sequence is CASNQGPGELFF. The CDR3 DNA reads TGTGCCAGCAATCAGGGGCCCGGGGAGCTGTTTTTT.